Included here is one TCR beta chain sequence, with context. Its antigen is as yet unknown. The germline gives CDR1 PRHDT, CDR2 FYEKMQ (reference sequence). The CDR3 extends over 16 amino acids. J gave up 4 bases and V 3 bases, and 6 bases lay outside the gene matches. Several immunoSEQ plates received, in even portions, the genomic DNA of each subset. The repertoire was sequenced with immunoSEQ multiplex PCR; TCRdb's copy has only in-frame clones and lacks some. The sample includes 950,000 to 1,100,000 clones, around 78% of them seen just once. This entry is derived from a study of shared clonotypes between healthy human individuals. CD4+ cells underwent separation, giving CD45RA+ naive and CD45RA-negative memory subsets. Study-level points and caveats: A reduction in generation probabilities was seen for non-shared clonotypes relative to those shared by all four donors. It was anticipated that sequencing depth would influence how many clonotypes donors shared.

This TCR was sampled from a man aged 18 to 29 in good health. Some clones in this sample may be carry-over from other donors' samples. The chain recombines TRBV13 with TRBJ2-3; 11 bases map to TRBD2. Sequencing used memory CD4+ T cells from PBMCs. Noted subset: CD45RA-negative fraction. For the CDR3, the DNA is TGTGCCAGCAGCTTGACTAGCGGGAATCGCGCAGATACGCAGTATTTT. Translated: CASSLTSGNRADTQYF.